Shown below are 3 T cell receptor beta chains from a single sample sequenced in a study of T cells in localized non-small cell lung cancer. The data were produced by immunoSEQ multiplex PCR, yet TCRdb's version contains in-frame clones alone and is incomplete. The data hold roughly 3,600 clones, with about 20% observed a single time. Sequencing was performed on lung tumor tissue, taken before any cancer treatment. These receptors originate from a man aged 18 to 49 with stage II lung adenocarcinoma.

The chain links TRBV30 to TRBJ2-3; D possibly matches TRBD1 or TRBD2 (5 bases each). Deletions cut 6 bases from V and 7 bases from J, with 14 bases between. Germline V gives CDR1 GTSNPN, CDR2 SVGIG (reference sequence). The CDR3 loop spans 12 amino acids. In DNA, the CDR3 is TGTGCCTGCGGAGCCCGGGGCCATACGCAGTATTTT. Translating gives CACGARGHTQYF.

The sample holds a few counts of this clone. The rearrangement uses TRBV6-8 and TRBJ2-1, with D maybe TRBD1 (5 bases). Germline-derived CDR1 and CDR2 are MNHGY and SAAAGT. This CDR3 comprises 17 residues. Trimming left V 4 bases short and J 0 bases short, with 16 bases between. CDR3 sequence (DNA): TGTGCCAGCAGTTTATCTGGACATCTCCTCTCCTACAATGAGCAGTTCTTC. As protein: CASSLSGHLLSYNEQFF.

This clone has a handful of counts. The chain has TRBV10-3 and TRBJ2-2, with a weak D call TRBD1 (5 bases). Germline loops: CDR1 ENHRY, CDR2 SYGVKD. V lost 0 bases and J lost 4, with 12 bases in between. CDR3 size: 16 residues. This chain's CDR3 is CAISESSGQFTGELFF. In DNA, the CDR3 is TGTGCCATCAGTGAGTCATCAGGGCAGTTCACCGGGGAGCTGTTTTTT.